Sequencing of this T cell receptor (beta chain) was carried out in a study of T cell responses to AZD1222 COVID-19 vaccine. Broader study findings: Among spike-specific TCRs, nearly half reportedly target unmutated variant regions.

This CDR3 is built from 13 residues. Germline CDR1 and CDR2: SEHNR and FQNEAQ (reference sequence). Trimming removed 4 bases at V and 7 bases at J, with 13 bases between. The method was immunoSEQ multiplex PCR; TCRdb's version includes in-frame clones alone and lacks a portion of them. Of some 140,000 clones in the sample, about 92% were seen once. In the case of this clone: Its antigen is currently unknown.

The chain uses TRBV7-9 and TRBJ2-5, with a possible D match to TRBD1 (6 bases). This clonotype was sampled from an adult in good health. Sequenced here: peripheral blood, sampled on day 0 of AZD1222 vaccination. The DNA for the CDR3 is TGTGCCAGCAGCTCAGACAGGTTCGGGACCCAGTACTTC. Its translation: CASSSDRFGTQYF.